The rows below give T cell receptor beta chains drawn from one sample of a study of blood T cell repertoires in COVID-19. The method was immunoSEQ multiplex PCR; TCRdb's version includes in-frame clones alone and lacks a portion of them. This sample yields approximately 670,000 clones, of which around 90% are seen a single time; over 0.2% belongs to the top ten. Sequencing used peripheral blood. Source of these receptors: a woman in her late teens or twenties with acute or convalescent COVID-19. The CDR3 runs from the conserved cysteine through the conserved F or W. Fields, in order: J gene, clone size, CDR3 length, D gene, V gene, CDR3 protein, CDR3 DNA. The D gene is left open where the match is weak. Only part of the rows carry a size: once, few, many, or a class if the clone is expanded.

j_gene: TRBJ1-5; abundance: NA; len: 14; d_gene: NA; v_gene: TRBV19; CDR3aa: CASRRGHSNQPQHF; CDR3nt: TGTGCCAGTAGAAGGGGCCATAGCAATCAGCCCCAGCATTTT
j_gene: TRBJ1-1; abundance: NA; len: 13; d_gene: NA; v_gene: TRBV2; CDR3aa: CASIPYLNTEAFF; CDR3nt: TGTGCCAGTATCCCCTACCTGAACACTGAAGCTTTCTTT
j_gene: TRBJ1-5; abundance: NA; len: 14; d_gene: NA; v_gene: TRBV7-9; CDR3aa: CASSRRDTNQPQHF; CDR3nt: TGTGCCAGCAGCCGCCGGGACACCAATCAGCCCCAGCATTTT
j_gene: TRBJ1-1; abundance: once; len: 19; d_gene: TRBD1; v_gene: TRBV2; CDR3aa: CASRTRTGGRGIEGAEAFF; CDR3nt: TGTGCCAGCAGAACAAGAACAGGGGGGCGCGGGATTGAAGGCGCTGAAGCTTTCTTT
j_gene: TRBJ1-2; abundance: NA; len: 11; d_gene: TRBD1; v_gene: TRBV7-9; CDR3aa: CAAGQGSGYTF; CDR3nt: TGTGCCGCGGGACAGGGGTCTGGCTACACCTTC
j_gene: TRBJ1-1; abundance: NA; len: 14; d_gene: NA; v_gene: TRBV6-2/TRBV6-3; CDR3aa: CASSYYGVDTEAFF; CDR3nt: TGTGCCAGCAGTTACTACGGGGTCGACACTGAAGCTTTCTTT
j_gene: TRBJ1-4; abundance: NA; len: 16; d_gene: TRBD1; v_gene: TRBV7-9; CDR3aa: CASSLRFRDRDEKLFF; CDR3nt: TGTGCCAGCAGCTTACGGTTTAGGGACAGGGACGAAAAACTGTTTTTT
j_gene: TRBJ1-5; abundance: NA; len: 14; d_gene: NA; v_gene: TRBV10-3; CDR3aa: CAISDWQEGQPQHF; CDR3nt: TGTGCCATCAGTGATTGGCAGGAGGGTCAGCCCCAGCATTTT
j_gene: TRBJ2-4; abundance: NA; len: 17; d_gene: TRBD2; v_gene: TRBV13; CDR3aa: CASSPQGRGAEGNIQYF; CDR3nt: TGTGCCAGCAGCCCCCAGGGGCGGGGGGCTGAGGGGAACATTCAGTACTTC
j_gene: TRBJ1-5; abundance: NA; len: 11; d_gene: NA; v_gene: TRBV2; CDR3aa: CASQGGGPQHF; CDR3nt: TGTGCCAGCCAGGGTGGTGGGCCCCAGCATTTT
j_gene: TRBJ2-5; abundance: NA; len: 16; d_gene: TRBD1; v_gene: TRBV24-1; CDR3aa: CATSDLRDRAGETQYF; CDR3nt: TGTGCCACCAGTGATTTGCGGGACAGGGCAGGGGAGACCCAGTACTTC
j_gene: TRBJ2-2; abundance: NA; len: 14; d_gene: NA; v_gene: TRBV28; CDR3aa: CASLGFLGVGELFF; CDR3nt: TGTGCCAGCCTCGGGTTCCTCGGTGTCGGGGAGCTGTTTTTT
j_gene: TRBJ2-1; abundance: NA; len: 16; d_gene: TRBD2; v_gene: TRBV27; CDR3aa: CASSFGAGGGYNEQFF; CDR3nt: TGTGCCAGCAGTTTCGGCGCGGGGGGGGGATACAATGAGCAGTTCTTC
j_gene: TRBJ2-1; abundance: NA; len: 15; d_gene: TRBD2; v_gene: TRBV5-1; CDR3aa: CASSLVAGAYNEQFF; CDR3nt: TGCGCCAGCAGCTTGGTAGCGGGGGCCTACAATGAGCAGTTCTTC
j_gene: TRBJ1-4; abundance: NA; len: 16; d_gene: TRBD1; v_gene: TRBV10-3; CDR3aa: CAISDRDRGTNEKLFF; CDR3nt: TGTGCCATCAGTGATCGGGACAGGGGAACTAATGAAAAACTGTTTTTT
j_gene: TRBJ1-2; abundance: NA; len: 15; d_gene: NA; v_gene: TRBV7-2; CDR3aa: CASSLELTGIYGYTF; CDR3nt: TGTGCCAGCAGCTTAGAATTAACAGGCATCTATGGCTACACCTTC
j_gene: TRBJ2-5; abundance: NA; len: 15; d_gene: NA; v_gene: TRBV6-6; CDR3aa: CASSYPYRAQETQYF; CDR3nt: TGTGCCAGCAGTTACCCATACAGGGCCCAAGAGACCCAGTACTTC
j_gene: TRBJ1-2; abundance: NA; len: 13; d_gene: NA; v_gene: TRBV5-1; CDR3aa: CASSSQGLIGYTF; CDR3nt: TGCGCCAGCAGCTCCCAGGGGCTTATTGGCTACACCTTC
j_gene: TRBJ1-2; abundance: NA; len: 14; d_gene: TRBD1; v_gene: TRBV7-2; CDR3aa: CASSLQTGGYGYTF; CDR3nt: TGTGCCAGCAGCTTACAGACAGGGGGCTATGGCTACACCTTC
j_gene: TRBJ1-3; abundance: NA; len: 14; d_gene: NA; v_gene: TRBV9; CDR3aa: CASSADMFGNTIYF; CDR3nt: TGTGCCAGCAGCGCGGACATGTTCGGAAACACCATATATTTT
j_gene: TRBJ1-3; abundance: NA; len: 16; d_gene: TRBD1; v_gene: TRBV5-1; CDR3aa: CASSSQGPGGGNTIYF; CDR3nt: TGCGCCAGCAGCTCCCAGGGGCCAGGGGGCGGAAACACCATATATTTT
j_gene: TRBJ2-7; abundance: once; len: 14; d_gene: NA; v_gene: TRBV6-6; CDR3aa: CASSPRLETYEQYF; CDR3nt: TGTGCCAGCAGTCCCAGACTGGAAACCTACGAGCAGTACTTC
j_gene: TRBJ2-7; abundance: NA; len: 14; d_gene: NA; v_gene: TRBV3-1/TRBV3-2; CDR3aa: CASSQDPLAVEQYF; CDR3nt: TGTGCCAGCAGCCAAGACCCCCTGGCGGTCGAGCAGTACTTC
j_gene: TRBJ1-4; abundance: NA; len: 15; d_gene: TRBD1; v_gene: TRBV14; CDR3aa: CASSRRQGVWEKLFF; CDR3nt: TGTGCCAGCAGCCGACGACAGGGGGTTTGGGAAAAACTGTTTTTT
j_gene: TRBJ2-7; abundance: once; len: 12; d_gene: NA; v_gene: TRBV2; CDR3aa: CASRSDSYEQYF; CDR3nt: TGTGCCAGCAGAAGCGACAGCTACGAGCAGTACTTC
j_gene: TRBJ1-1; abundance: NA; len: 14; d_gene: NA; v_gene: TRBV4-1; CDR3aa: CASSQAESNTEAFF; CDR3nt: TGCGCCAGCAGCCAAGCCGAGTCGAACACTGAAGCTTTCTTT
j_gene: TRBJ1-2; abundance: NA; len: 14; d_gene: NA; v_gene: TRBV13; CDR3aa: CASSLWGGLYGYTF; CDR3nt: TGTGCCAGCAGCCTTTGGGGGGGACTGTATGGCTACACCTTC
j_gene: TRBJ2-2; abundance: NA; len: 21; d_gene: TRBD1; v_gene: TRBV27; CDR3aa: CASSYRQGPALTTSNTGELFF; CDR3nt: TGTGCCAGCAGTTATCGACAGGGCCCCGCCCTAACCACCTCGAACACCGGGGAGCTGTTTTTT
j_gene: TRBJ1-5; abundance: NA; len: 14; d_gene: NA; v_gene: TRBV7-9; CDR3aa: CASSLRDSNQPQHF; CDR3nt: TGTGCCAGCAGCTTACGAGATAGCAATCAGCCCCAGCATTTT
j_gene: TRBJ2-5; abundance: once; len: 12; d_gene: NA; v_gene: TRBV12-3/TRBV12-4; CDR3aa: CASTPGGETQYF; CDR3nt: TGTGCCAGCACCCCCGGCGGGGAGACCCAGTACTTC
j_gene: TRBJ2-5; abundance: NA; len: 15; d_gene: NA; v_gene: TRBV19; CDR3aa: CASSMGRLPQETQYF; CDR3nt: TGTGCCAGTAGTATGGGCCGCCTCCCCCAAGAGACCCAGTACTTC
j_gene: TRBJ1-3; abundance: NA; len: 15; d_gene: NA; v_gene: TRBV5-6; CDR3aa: CASSLGQFSGNTIYF; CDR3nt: TGTGCCAGCAGCTTGGGACAGTTCTCTGGAAACACCATATATTTT
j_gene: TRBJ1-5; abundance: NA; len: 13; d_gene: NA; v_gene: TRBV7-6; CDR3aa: CASSLSGNQPQHF; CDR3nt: TGTGCCAGCAGCTTATCGGGCAATCAGCCCCAGCATTTT
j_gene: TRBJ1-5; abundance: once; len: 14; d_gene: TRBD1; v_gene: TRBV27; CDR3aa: CASKLGQGNQPQHF; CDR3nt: TGTGCCAGCAAACTCGGACAGGGGAATCAGCCCCAGCATTTT
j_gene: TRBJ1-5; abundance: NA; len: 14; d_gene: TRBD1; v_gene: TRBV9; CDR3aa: CASSAGGLNQPQHF; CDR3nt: TGTGCCAGCAGCGCAGGGGGATTAAATCAGCCCCAGCATTTT
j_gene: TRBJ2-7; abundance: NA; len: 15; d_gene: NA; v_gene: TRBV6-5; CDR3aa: CASRMIMGRAYEQYF; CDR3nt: TGTGCCAGCAGAATGATCATGGGGAGAGCCTACGAGCAGTACTTC
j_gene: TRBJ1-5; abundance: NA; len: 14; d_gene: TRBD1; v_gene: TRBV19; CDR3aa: CASSMDRGNQPQHF; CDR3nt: TGTGCCAGTAGTATGGACAGGGGTAATCAGCCCCAGCATTTT
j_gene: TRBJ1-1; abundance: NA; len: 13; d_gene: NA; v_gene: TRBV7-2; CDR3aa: CASSLDRGTEAFF; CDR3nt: TGTGCCAGCAGCTTAGATAGGGGGACTGAAGCTTTCTTT
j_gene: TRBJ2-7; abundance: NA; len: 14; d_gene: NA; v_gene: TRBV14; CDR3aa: CASSQTGASYEQYF; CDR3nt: TGTGCCAGCAGCCAAACAGGAGCTTCCTACGAGCAGTACTTC
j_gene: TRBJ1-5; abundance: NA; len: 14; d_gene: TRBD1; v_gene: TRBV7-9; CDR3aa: CASSKTGDNQPQHF; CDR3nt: TGTGCCAGCAGCAAGACAGGGGACAATCAGCCCCAGCATTTT
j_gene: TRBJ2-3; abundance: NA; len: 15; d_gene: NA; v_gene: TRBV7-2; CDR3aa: CASSLTELNTDTQYF; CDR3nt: TGTGCCAGCAGCTTAACGGAGCTGAATACAGATACGCAGTATTTT
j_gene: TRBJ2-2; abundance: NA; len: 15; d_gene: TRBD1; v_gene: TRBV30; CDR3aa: CAWSVRQGNTGELFF; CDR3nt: TGTGCCTGGAGTGTACGACAGGGGAACACCGGGGAGCTGTTTTTT
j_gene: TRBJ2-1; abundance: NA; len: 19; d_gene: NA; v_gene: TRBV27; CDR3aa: CASSWLGGGALWSVNEQFF; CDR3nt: TGTGCCAGCAGTTGGCTCGGCGGGGGCGCCTTATGGTCTGTCAATGAGCAGTTCTTC
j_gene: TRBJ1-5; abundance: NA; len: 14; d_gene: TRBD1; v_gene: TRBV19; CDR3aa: CASSSGQSIKAQHF; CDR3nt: TGTGCCAGTAGTTCGGGACAGTCTATTAAGGCCCAGCATTTT
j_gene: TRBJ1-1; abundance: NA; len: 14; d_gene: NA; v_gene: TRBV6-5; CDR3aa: CASSPVQENTEAFF; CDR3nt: TGTGCCAGCAGTCCAGTGCAGGAGAACACTGAAGCTTTCTTT
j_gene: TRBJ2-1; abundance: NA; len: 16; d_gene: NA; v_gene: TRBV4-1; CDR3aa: CASSQENRARGLAQFF; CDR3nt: TGCGCCAGCAGCCAAGAAAATCGGGCGCGGGGGCTGGCGCAGTTCTTC
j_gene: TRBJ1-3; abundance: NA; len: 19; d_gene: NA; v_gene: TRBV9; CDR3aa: CASSDRKAESSTSGNTIYF; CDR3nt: TGTGCCAGCAGCGACAGGAAGGCTGAGTCATCTACGTCCGGAAACACCATATATTTT
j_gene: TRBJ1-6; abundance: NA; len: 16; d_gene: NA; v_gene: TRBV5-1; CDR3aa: CASSPIAGGGNSPLHF; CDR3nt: TGCGCCAGCAGCCCCATCGCCGGGGGAGGCAATTCACCCCTCCACTTT
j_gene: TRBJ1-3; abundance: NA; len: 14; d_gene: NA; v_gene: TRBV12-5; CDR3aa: CASGSRISGNTIYF; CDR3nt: TGTGCTAGTGGTTCCAGGATCTCTGGAAACACCATATATTTT
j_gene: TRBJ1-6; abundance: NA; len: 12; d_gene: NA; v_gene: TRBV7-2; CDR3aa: CASSFVSPPLHF; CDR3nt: TGTGCCAGCAGCTTCGTGAGCCCACCCCTCCACTTT
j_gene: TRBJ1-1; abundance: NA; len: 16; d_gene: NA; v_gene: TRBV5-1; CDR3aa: CASSFLTGRRNTEAFF; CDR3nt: TGCGCCAGCAGCTTTCTGACAGGACGGAGGAACACTGAAGCTTTCTTT
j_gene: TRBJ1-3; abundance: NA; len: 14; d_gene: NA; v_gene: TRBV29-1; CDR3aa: CSVDARDSGNTIYF; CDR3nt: TGCAGCGTTGACGCCCGGGACTCTGGAAACACCATATATTTT
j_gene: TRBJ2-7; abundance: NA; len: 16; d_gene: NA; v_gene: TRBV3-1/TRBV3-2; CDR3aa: CASSQDRTGYSYEQYF; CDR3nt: TGTGCCAGCAGCCAAGATAGGACGGGGTACTCCTACGAGCAGTACTTC
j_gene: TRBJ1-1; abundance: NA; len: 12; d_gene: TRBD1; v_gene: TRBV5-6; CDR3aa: CASSPGQGEAFF; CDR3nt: TGTGCCAGCAGCCCCGGACAGGGCGAAGCTTTCTTT
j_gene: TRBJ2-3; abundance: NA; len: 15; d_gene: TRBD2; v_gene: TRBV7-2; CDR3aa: CASSPRDYLPDTQYF; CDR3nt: TGTGCCAGCAGCCCCCGGGACTACCTCCCAGATACGCAGTATTTT
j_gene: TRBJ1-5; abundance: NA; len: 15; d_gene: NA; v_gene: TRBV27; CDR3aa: CASSFGGGGNQPQHF; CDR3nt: TGTGCCAGCAGTTTTGGAGGGGGGGGCAATCAGCCCCAGCATTTT